This T cell receptor (beta chain) appears in the sequencing data of a study of blood T cell repertoires in COVID-19. As for the study in general: COVID-19 samples collected from the United States, Italy and Spain covered acute and convalescent phases. PBMCs, B-cell-depleted T cells, or T cells were the source of the cDNA or gDNA that made up the material.

As handled by the study authors: Amplification of reference gene primers was used by the study to estimate nucleated cell counts. Libraries were prepared by immunoSEQ multiplex PCR; TCRdb keeps only in-frame clonotypes and omits some of them. That table furnishes V, J and clone size, whereas the DNA furnished D and trimming. Among about 70,000 clones listed, around 79% were seen once. Germline assignment: CDR1 SGHRS and CDR2 YFSETQ. The CDR3 spans 12 residues. V was trimmed by 5 bases and J by 2 bases, leaving 7 bases between them. The V and J genes are TRBV5-1 and TRBJ2-5; D is possibly TRBD1 (5 bases). The TCR comes from a woman in her 70s with acute or convalescent COVID-19. Sequencing was performed on peripheral blood. The CDR3 loop reads CASRTEQETQYF. Here the CDR3 DNA reads TGCGCCAGCAGGACAGAGCAAGAGACCCAGTACTTC. Based on the CDR3 plus reference TRBV5-1 and TRBJ2-5, the full variable domain is KAGVTQTPRYLIKTRGQQVTLSCSPISGHRSVSWYQQTPGQGLQFLFEYFSETQRNKGNFPGRFSGRQFSNSRSEMNVSTLELGDSALYLCASRTEQETQYFGPGTRLLVL.